This entry lists 23 T cell receptor beta chains sequenced from one sample in a study of blood T cell repertoires in COVID-19. Clones were sequenced by immunoSEQ multiplex PCR, and TCRdb holds only the in-frame ones, with some missing. The data hold approximately 110,000 clones, with approximately 85% observed a single time. The sample consisted of peripheral blood. Receptors were obtained from a human donor in a cohort sampled during active COVID-19.

The chain is built from TRBV6-5 and TRBJ2-7; D is unresolved. The germline V gene encodes CDR1 MNHEY and CDR2 SVGAGI. Trimming removed 6 bases from V and 5 bases from J, with 11 bases in between. There are 12 residues in the CDR3. CDR3 coding DNA: TGTGCCAGCAGCGAGATTATGAACGAGCAGTACTTC. Translation gives CASSEIMNEQYF.

This chain joins TRBV19 and TRBJ1-6, with 7 bases matching TRBD1. Trimming removed 4 bases from V and 0 bases from J; junction bases left unmatched: 6. Per the germline V gene, CDR1 is LNHDA and CDR2 is SQIVND (reference sequence). This CDR3 is built from 17 residues. CDR3 loop: CASSTTGITSYNSPLHF. The DNA for the CDR3 is TGTGCCAGTAGTACGACAGGGATTACCTCCTATAATTCACCCCTCCACTTT.

This chain joins TRBV7-6 and TRBJ2-5; D gene ambiguous. CDR1 is SGHVS, CDR2 FNYEAQ, per germline. V was cut by 1 base and J by 2 bases, with 5 bases left in between. This CDR3 has 13 residues. The CDR3 loop is CASSLGGQETQYF. CDR3 in DNA: TGTGCCAGCAGCTTAGGAGGACAAGAGACCCAGTACTTC.

This chain joins TRBV19 and TRBJ2-7; 9 positions match TRBD1. CDR1 LNHDA and CDR2 SQIVND come from the germline V gene (reference sequence). The V segment lost 5 bases and the J segment 3 bases; nucleotides outside the gene matches: 8. This CDR3 is 15 amino acids long. CDR3 sequence (DNA): TGTGCCAGTAGTTCCCCGGGGACAGGGTACTACGAGCAGTACTTC. It encodes CASSSPGTGYYEQYF.

This CDR3 is CASSQGGQPQHF. The CDR3 DNA sequence: TGTGCCAGCAGCCAGGGGGGTCAGCCCCAGCATTTT. The rearrangement uses TRBV13 and TRBJ1-5, with 7 positions matching TRBD1. J was trimmed by 6 bases and V by 5 bases; bases with no gene match: 1. Germline CDR1 reads PRHDT; CDR2 reads FYEKMQ (reference sequence). This CDR3 has 12 amino acids.

The chain uses TRBV6-6 and TRBJ2-7; possibly TRBD2 for D (7 bases). Germline values: CDR1 MNHNY, CDR2 SVGAGI (reference sequence). Trimming cost V 7 bases and J 0 bases, with 13 bases left between them. This CDR3 is 14 amino acids long. CDR3 in amino acids: CASKYREGSYEQYF. DNA of the CDR3: TGTGCCAGCAAATACAGGGAGGGCTCCTACGAGCAGTACTTC.

The chain couples TRBV28 to TRBJ2-1, with TRBD2 identical over 7 bases. CDR3 length: 13 residues. Germline V gene sequence: CDR1 MDHEN, CDR2 SYDVKM. V gave up 3 bases and J gave up 6 bases; unmatched junction bases: 2. The CDR3 region has the DNA TGTGCCAGCAGTTTCACGGGGGGCAATGAGCAGTTCTTC. This encodes CASSFTGGNEQFF.

The CDR3 spells CASSQVGGGTEAFF. In DNA, the CDR3 is TGTGCCAGCAGCCAAGTGGGGGGGGGCACTGAAGCTTTCTTT. The rearrangement uses TRBV4-2 and TRBJ1-1; D perhaps matches TRBD1 (5 bases). The CDR3 spans 14 residues. Per the germline V gene, CDR1 is LGHNA and CDR2 is YNFKEQ. V lost 1 base and J lost 4, with 10 bases in between.

This chain uses TRBV27 with TRBJ1-4; D gene unclear. There are 13 residues in the CDR3. V dropped 2 bases and J dropped 7 bases, with 8 bases sitting between them. Germline CDR1 reads MNHEY; CDR2 reads SMNVEV (reference sequence). The CDR3 bases are TGTGCCAGCAGTTTACGTAACGGTGAAAAACTGTTTTTT. As protein: CASSLRNGEKLFF.

The J gene is TRBJ2-2, the V gene TRBV6-6; TRBD2 agrees at 10 bases. Germline V gives CDR1 MNHNY, CDR2 SVGAGI (reference sequence). V lost 5 bases to trimming and J lost 4 bases; unmatched junction nucleotides: 13. CDR3 length: 18 amino acids. CDR3 region: CASSPHELAGVGTGELFF. For the CDR3, the DNA is TGTGCCAGCAGTCCCCATGAGCTAGCGGGAGTAGGCACCGGGGAGCTGTTTTTT.

V is TRBV27 and J is TRBJ2-7; D ambiguous. The V end lost 0 bases, the J end lost 0 bases, and 15 bases lay between the germline ends. Germline CDR1 MNHEY, CDR2 SMNVEV (reference sequence). The CDR3 consists of 17 residues. The CDR3 region is CASSLSARSRNSYEQYF. CDR3 nucleotides: TGTGCCAGCAGTTTATCGGCTAGAAGTAGAAACTCCTACGAGCAGTACTTC.

This chain joins TRBV2 and TRBJ2-7, with D possibly TRBD2 on 7 matching bases. The CDR3 totals 15 residues. Germline lookup yields CDR1 SNHLY and CDR2 FYNNEI. Trimming stripped 2 bases from V and 3 bases from J, with 14 bases between. The CDR3 DNA reads TGTGCCAGCAGTGAAATAGGGGGGGGCCTCTACGAGCAGTACTTC. This codes for CASSEIGGGLYEQYF.

V is TRBV27 and J is TRBJ2-7; 9 nucleotides line up with TRBD1. Germline CDR1 is MNHEY and CDR2 is SMNVEV (reference sequence). With V trimmed by 5 bases and J by 3 bases, 17 bases remained unmatched. The CDR3 length is 18 residues. This chain's CDR3 is CASSPPNYRDRDSYEQYF. DNA of the CDR3: TGTGCCAGCAGTCCCCCGAACTACCGGGACAGGGATAGCTACGAGCAGTACTTC.

J is TRBJ1-1 and V is TRBV6-1; tentative D call: TRBD1 (6 bases). The germline CDR1 and CDR2 sequences are MNHNS and SASEGT. The CDR3 is made up of 15 amino acids. V was clipped by 1 base and J by 10 bases, with 19 bases between them. As DNA, the CDR3 is TGTGCCAGCAGTGAAGAGGAGGGGGGGGGAGTTAGAGCTTTCTTT. It yields the protein CASSEEEGGGVRAFF.

The V call is TRBV3-1 (or the pseudogene TRBV3-2), the J call TRBJ2-7; D remains unclear. V lost 0 bases to trimming and J lost 2 bases, with 11 bases between them. The CDR3 sequence is 15 residues long. Germline V gene data show CDR1 as LGHDT and CDR2 as YNNKEL (reference sequence). The CDR3 region has the DNA TGTGCCAGCAGCCAAGATCACGCGATAGCCTACGAGCAGTACTTC. It specifies CASSQDHAIAYEQYF.

This clone was recorded a few times. V is TRBV18 and J is TRBJ2-3; 9 bases map to TRBD1. V was pared by 3 bases and J by 2 bases, with 3 bases of the junction left unmatched. Germline values: CDR1 KGHSH, CDR2 LQKENI. The CDR3 covers 15 residues. The CDR3 DNA follows: TGTGCCAGCTCACCCCGGGACAGGGACACAGATACGCAGTATTTT. Encoded protein: CASSPRDRDTDTQYF.

The chain joins TRBV24-1 to TRBJ2-1; 8 bases are shared with TRBD2. In germline, CDR1 is KGHDR, CDR2 SFDVKD. This CDR3 region has 16 residues. Germline trimming cut 1 base from V and 9 bases from J; bases unmatched to any gene: 10. The CDR3 region is CATSDFNRGGLGEQFF. CDR3 nucleotide sequence: TGTGCCACCAGTGATTTTAATCGGGGGGGCTTAGGTGAGCAGTTCTTC.

CDR3 coding DNA: TGTGCCAGCAGCTATGGGACAGGGGGAGGCTACGAGCAGTACTTC. Translated, it gives CASSYGTGGGYEQYF. The chain joins TRBV7-9 to TRBJ2-7, with 11 nucleotides matching TRBD1. V shed 4 bases, J shed 3 bases, and the junction held 5 bases outside the gene matches. This CDR3 spans 15 amino acids. CDR1 is SEHNR and CDR2 is FQNEAQ in the germline V gene (reference sequence).

In this sample, this clone turned up once. The chain carries TRBV7-2 and TRBJ2-5; tentative D call: TRBD1 (5 bases). The CDR3 covers 14 residues. V shed 3 bases and J shed 4 bases, with 12 bases lying between them. CDR1 is SGHTA, CDR2 FQGNSA, per germline. Here the CDR3 reads CASSFQGLTETQYF. CDR3 nucleotides: TGTGCCAGCAGCTTTCAGGGTTTAACAGAGACCCAGTACTTC.

This sequence joins TRBV27 and TRBJ2-3, with TRBD1 as a possible D gene (6 bases). The CDR3 extends over 13 amino acids. The germline CDR1 and CDR2 sequences are MNHEY and SMNVEV (reference sequence). Trimming left V 5 bases short and J 6 bases short, with 12 bases between. The CDR3 loop is CASSKTGSDTQYF. Here the CDR3 DNA reads TGTGCCAGCAGTAAAACAGGGTCGGATACGCAGTATTTT.

V is TRBV4-1 and J is TRBJ2-2, with TRBD2 matching 13 bases. The CDR3 extends over 20 amino acids. Germline V gene sequence: CDR1 MGHRA, CDR2 YSYEKL. Trimming removed 0 bases from V and 5 bases from J; junction bases left unmatched: 12. The DNA for the CDR3 is TGCGCCAGCAGCCAAGAGTTATCCCTCGGACTAGCGGGAGAAACCGGGGAGCTGTTTTTT. It is translated as CASSQELSLGLAGETGELFF.

The rearrangement links TRBV7-2 to TRBJ2-5, with a weak D call TRBD1 (5 bases). The CDR3 covers 12 residues. Deletions cut 8 bases from V and 5 bases from J, with 12 bases between. Looked up from germline, CDR1 is SGHTA and CDR2 is FQGNSA. The CDR3 DNA reads as TGTGCCAGCTGTAAGGGGCGGGAGACCCAGTACTTC. Translation: CASCKGRETQYF. Full variable domain (remainder filled in from reference TRBV7-2 and TRBJ2-5): GAGVSQSPSNKVTEKGKDVELRCDPISGHTALYWYRQSLGQGLEFLIYFQGNSAPDKSGLPSDRFSAERTGGSVSTLTIQRTQQEDSAVYLCASCKGRETQYFGPGTRLLVL.

This clone was seen just once. This chain links TRBV18 with TRBJ2-1; 7 bases align to TRBD2. V gave up 0 bases and J gave up 6 bases; unmatched junction bases: 5. The CDR3 is made up of 15 amino acids. Germline V gives CDR1 KGHSH, CDR2 LQKENI. The DNA for the CDR3 is TGTGCCAGCTCACCACCTTCTAGCGGATTCAATGAGCAGTTCTTC. It codes for CASSPPSSGFNEQFF.